Below are 9 T cell receptor beta chains sequenced from a single sample in a study of siplizumab effects on memory and regulatory T cells. Libraries were prepared by immunoSEQ multiplex PCR; TCRdb keeps only in-frame clonotypes and omits some of them. Of around 100,000 clones detected, more than 85% appear once; the ten largest clones hold 0.14% to 0.15%. Sequencing input: CD4+ T cells sorted from blood. Every receptor here comes from a human donor in good health.

V usage is TRBV7-3 and J usage is TRBJ2-1, with a tentative D call TRBD1 (6 bases). The CDR3 extends over 15 amino acids. V lost 4 bases, J lost 7 bases, and 17 bases lay in between. Germline CDR1 is SGHTA and CDR2 is FQGTGA. CDR3 loop: CASSSTHVTGNEQFF. In DNA form, the CDR3 reads TGTGCCAGCAGCTCGACCCATGTTACAGGGAATGAGCAGTTCTTC.

The rearrangement links TRBV5-4 to TRBJ2-5; 11 nucleotides match TRBD2. Germline V gene lookup returns CDR1 SGHNT and CDR2 YYREEE (reference sequence). The length of the CDR3 is 15 residues. V lost 4 bases and J lost 2; bases outside the gene matches: 4. The CDR3 spells CASSQGLAGQETQYF. The CDR3 DNA follows: TGTGCCAGCAGCCAAGGACTAGCGGGTCAAGAGACCCAGTACTTC.

The chain joins TRBV2 to TRBJ1-4; D gene ambiguous. V dropped 4 bases and J dropped 4 bases, with 10 bases sitting between them. Per the germline V gene, CDR1 is SNHLY and CDR2 is FYNNEI. The CDR3 spans 14 residues. CDR3 residues: CASSVSWSNEKLFF. For the CDR3, the DNA is TGTGCCAGCAGTGTTTCCTGGAGTAATGAAAAACTGTTTTTT.

The chain combines TRBV6-1 with TRBJ2-5; the match to TRBD2 covers 10 bases. Germline CDR1 reads MNHNS; CDR2 reads SASEGT. The CDR3 runs 14 residues. Trimming removed 8 bases from V and 9 bases from J; junction bases left unmatched: 12. The DNA of the CDR3 is TGTGCCAGCGTTACTAGCGGGGCGCCGGGGGCCCAGTACTTC. Translated, it gives CASVTSGAPGAQYF.

The chain recombines TRBV30 with TRBJ1-2; 7 bases are a match to TRBD1. Per the germline V gene, CDR1 is GTSNPN and CDR2 is SVGIG (reference sequence). The CDR3 is 16 amino acids. The V gene end was trimmed by 3 bases and the J gene end by 4 bases; junction bases not matched to a gene: 14. DNA for the CDR3: TGTGCCTGGAGGCCCCGCTTAGGGGGCAAGAGCTATGGCTACACCTTC. It is translated as CAWRPRLGGKSYGYTF.

The J gene is TRBJ1-1, the V gene TRBV13, with TRBD1 identical over 8 bases. The V gene's germline CDR1 is PRHDT and CDR2 FYEKMQ (reference sequence). CDR3 length equals 13 residues. Trimming removed 3 bases from V and 8 bases from J; junction bases left unmatched: 5. CDR3 in DNA: TGTGCCAGCAGCTTCGCCGGGACAGGCGAAGCTTTCTTT. Encoded protein: CASSFAGTGEAFF.

The genes are TRBV5-1 and TRBJ2-3, with 10 nucleotides matching TRBD1. This CDR3 has 15 residues. The V and J ends lost 0 bases and 6 bases, in that order; junction bases with no gene match: 4. CDR1 is SGHRS and CDR2 is YFSETQ in the germline V gene. The CDR3 is CASSLAGQGGDTQYF. CDR3 coding DNA: TGCGCCAGCAGCTTGGCCGGACAGGGGGGTGATACGCAGTATTTT.

The chain has TRBV10-3 and TRBJ1-1; D is unclear. Trimming stripped 6 bases from V and 0 bases from J, with 8 bases between. Germline assignment: CDR1 ENHRY and CDR2 SYGVKD. The CDR3 is 13 amino acids. Written as DNA, the CDR3 is TGTGCCATCAGCGTGGGAATGAACACTGAAGCTTTCTTT. Translating it yields CAISVGMNTEAFF.

This clone was recorded only once. The chain is built from TRBV11-3 and TRBJ1-3, with D uncertain. Trimming cost V 1 base and J 2 bases, with 6 bases left between them. Germline CDR1 reads SGHNT; CDR2 reads YENEEA. This CDR3 is 14 amino acids long. For the CDR3, the DNA is TGTGCCAGCAGCTTAGGAGGGACTGGAAACACCATATATTTT. It translates to CASSLGGTGNTIYF.